The clone carrying this TCR beta chain was counted between two and nine times. Its cognate antigen is unknown. This entry comes from a study of cytomegalovirus exposure and HLA in healthy donors. Across the study: Approximately 180 million T cells yielded roughly 120 million unique TCR beta sequences, as an earlier analysis found. The study's findings and limits: The study flagged some 170 TCR beta chains as cytomegalovirus-associated.

Primers included in the PCR were 60 Vbeta and 13 Jbeta primers. Per the study methods: Later analysis identified approximately 80 million unique TCR beta chains, approximately 11 million shared. Only in-frame clones appear in the TCRdb table, and some are missing; sequencing was by immunoSEQ multiplex PCR. The V and J calls and clone size were taken over from that table, and D and trimming were inferred from the DNA. The sample has some 190,000 clones, under 85% seen once. CDR1 and CDR2 from the germline V gene are SGHVS and FNYEAQ. CDR3 length: 14 amino acids. V gave up 4 bases and J gave up 1 base, with 9 bases separating them.

The sequence was collected from a woman aged 18-29 years in good health and CMV-seronegative. The chain has TRBV7-6 and TRBJ2-3, with D maybe TRBD2 (6 bases). Sample: PBMCs. The CDR3 nucleotides read TGTGCCAGCAGCTCGGGACTGGGCACAGATACGCAGTATTTT. Its translation is CASSSGLGTDTQYF.